These 28 T cell receptor beta chains were all obtained from the same sample, sequenced in a study of blood T cell repertoires in COVID-19. Sequencing used immunoSEQ multiplex PCR; TCRdb keeps in-frame clones, though not all of them. The table lists under 250,000 clones, 92% of them singletons. Specimen: peripheral blood. The receptors were gathered from a man aged 60 to 69 with COVID-19, enrolled during active disease.

This chain uses TRBV6-5 with TRBJ1-1, with D possibly being TRBD1 (6 bases). The V gene lost 8 bases and the J gene lost 2 bases, with 18 bases spanning the gap. The length of the CDR3 is 15 residues. Germline V gene sequence: CDR1 MNHEY, CDR2 SVGAGI. CDR3 DNA sequence: TGTGCCAGCGTACCCTTACGGGGGGGCAACACTGAAGCTTTCTTT. Translation: CASVPLRGGNTEAFF.

This clone has just one count. The V and J genes are TRBV19 and TRBJ1-3; D is undetermined. CDR1 is LNHDA, CDR2 SQIVND, per germline (reference sequence). CDR3 size: 13 residues. V lost 7 bases to trimming and J lost 0 bases, with 7 bases between them. The CDR3 is CASTQFSGNTIYF. Here the CDR3 DNA reads TGTGCCAGTACCCAGTTCTCTGGAAACACCATATATTTT.

The chain couples TRBV28 to TRBJ2-7; the match to TRBD2 covers 8 bases. CDR3 size: 16 residues. The germline V gene has CDR1 MDHEN and CDR2 SYDVKM. With 6 bases clipped from V and 4 bases from J, the junction kept 14 bases outside the gene matches. CDR3 sequence (DNA): TGTGCCAGCAGGCCGGAGTGGGCGGGAGGTATATACGAGCAGTACTTC. Amino acid sequence: CASRPEWAGGIYEQYF.

The CDR3 here is CASMAGTSGGEQYF. CDR3 bases: TGTGCCAGTATGGCCGGGACTAGCGGTGGCGAGCAGTACTTC. The genes are TRBV19 and TRBJ2-7, with TRBD2 identical over 11 bases. Unmatched junction bases numbered 8, after V lost 7 bases and J lost 6 bases. The germline gives CDR1 LNHDA, CDR2 SQIVND (reference sequence). The CDR3 covers 14 residues.

The V gene is TRBV30, the J gene TRBJ1-4; no firm D call. V was shortened by 3 bases and J by 7 bases, with 9 bases between the two germline ends. The CDR3 totals 12 residues. CDR1 GTSNPN and CDR2 SVGIG come from the germline V gene (reference sequence). CDR3 coding DNA: TGTGCCTGGAGAACCCTATCTGAAAAACTGTTTTTT. It encodes CAWRTLSEKLFF. Using reference TRBV30 and TRBJ1-4 for the parts outside the CDR3, the full variable domain is SQTIHQWPATLVQPVGSPLSLECTVEGTSNPNLYWYRQAAGRGLQLLFYSVGIGQISSEVPQNLSASRPQDRQFILSSKKLLLSDSGFYLCAWRTLSEKLFFGSGTQLSVL.

The chain couples TRBV10-2 to TRBJ2-1, with TRBD1 matching over 7 bases. The V and J ends lost 6 bases and 0 bases, in that order; junction bases with no gene match: 5. The germline CDR1 and CDR2 sequences are WSHSY and SAAADI. This CDR3 contains 15 residues. The CDR3 nucleotides read TGCGCCAGCAGGGAGGACAGGAGCTCCTACAATGAGCAGTTCTTC. Protein sequence: CASREDRSSYNEQFF.

CDR3 loop: CASSLSGAGGTDTQYF. As DNA, the CDR3 is TGTGCCAGCAGTTTATCCGGGGCGGGGGGCACAGATACGCAGTATTTT. The chain employs TRBV28 and TRBJ2-3, with 7 bases that match TRBD2. CDR1 is MDHEN, CDR2 SYDVKM, per germline. This CDR3 has 16 amino acids. The V gene end was trimmed by 1 base and the J gene end by 1 base; junction bases not matched to a gene: 5.

This chain connects TRBV28 to TRBJ1-2; 7 bases agree with TRBD1. Germline CDR1 is MDHEN and CDR2 is SYDVKM. V gave up 10 bases and J gave up 2 bases; unmatched junction bases: 7. The CDR3 is made up of 13 amino acids. The chain's CDR3 is CAIPRQGNYGYTF. CDR3 sequence (DNA): TGTGCCATTCCCAGACAGGGAAACTATGGCTACACCTTC.

This chain joins TRBV19 and TRBJ2-1; D gene ambiguous. The V gene lost 5 bases and the J gene lost 4 bases, with 6 bases spanning the gap. In germline, CDR1 is LNHDA, CDR2 SQIVND (reference sequence). This CDR3 comprises 12 residues. CDR3 sequence (DNA): TGTGCCAGTAGTTTCCTTTACAATGAGCAGTTCTTC. It codes for CASSFLYNEQFF.

The rearrangement uses TRBV6-6 and TRBJ1-6; 7 nucleotides agree with TRBD1. This CDR3 has 18 residues. With V trimmed by 5 bases and J by 2 bases, 12 bases remained unmatched. Germline V gives CDR1 MNHNY, CDR2 SVGAGI (reference sequence). The CDR3 is CASSHPRIGQAYNSPLHF. DNA of the CDR3: TGTGCCAGCAGTCACCCCCGTATCGGACAGGCCTATAATTCACCCCTCCACTTT.

The chain carries TRBV2 and TRBJ1-3; 7 bases are a match to TRBD1. This CDR3 has 14 residues. Per germline, CDR1 SNHLY and CDR2 FYNNEI. V dropped 5 bases and J dropped 0; count of bases not matched to a gene: 1. CDR3: CASSWDSSGNTIYF. The CDR3 coding sequence is TGTGCCAGCAGTTGGGACAGCTCTGGAAACACCATATATTTT.

This chain uses TRBV2 with TRBJ1-5, with D perhaps matching TRBD1 (6 bases). Germline assignment: CDR1 SNHLY and CDR2 FYNNEI. The CDR3 covers 17 residues. V lost 3 bases and J lost 1, with 16 bases in between. CDR3 sequence (DNA): TGTGCCAGCAGTGAGACTCCTGGCAGGGGCAGCAATCAGCCCCAGCATTTT. Protein sequence: CASSETPGRGSNQPQHF.

The chain couples TRBV18 to TRBJ1-1; a weak D match, TRBD1 (5 bases). The CDR3 runs 14 residues. Per germline, CDR1 KGHSH and CDR2 LQKENI. V was pared by 2 bases and J by 1 base, with 8 bases between. CDR3 region: CASSPAGKNTEAFF. CDR3 nucleotides: TGTGCCAGCTCACCAGCAGGGAAGAACACTGAAGCTTTCTTT.

The V call is TRBV6-2 or TRBV6-3, the J call TRBJ2-7, with 7 bases lining up with TRBD1. This CDR3 is built from 13 residues. Germline CDR1 is MNHEY and CDR2 is SVGEGT. J was trimmed by 2 bases and V by 6 bases; bases with no gene match: 4. Here the CDR3 reads CASSQGVPYEQYF. CDR3 bases: TGTGCCAGCAGCCAGGGGGTCCCCTACGAGCAGTACTTC.

The V gene is TRBV5-1, the J gene TRBJ2-1; 8 bases align to TRBD1. The V gene end was trimmed by 7 bases and the J gene end by 12 bases; junction bases not matched to a gene: 3. The CDR3 runs to 10 residues. Per germline, CDR1 SGHRS and CDR2 YFSETQ. The chain's CDR3 is CASSGQGQFF. The CDR3 coding sequence is TGCGCCAGCTCCGGACAGGGGCAGTTCTTC.

The chain has TRBV7-8 and TRBJ2-1, with 7 bases that match TRBD2. The CDR3 runs 15 residues. J was trimmed by 0 bases and V by 5 bases; bases with no gene match: 4. The germline V gene encodes CDR1 SGHVS and CDR2 FQNEAQ. CDR3 sequence reads: CASSPKRGSYNEQFF. The CDR3 DNA reads TGTGCCAGCAGCCCGAAGCGGGGCTCCTACAATGAGCAGTTCTTC.

The chain has TRBV25-1 and TRBJ1-5; possibly TRBD1 for D (6 bases). V lost 4 bases and J lost 11, with 9 bases in between. Germline V gene data show CDR1 as MGHDK and CDR2 as SYGVNS. This CDR3 spans 11 amino acids. CDR3 coding DNA: TGTGCCAGCAGTGTAGGGGGTACCCAGCATTTT. It translates to CASSVGGTQHF. The whole variable domain, remainder taken from reference TRBV25-1 and TRBJ1-5, is EADIYQTPRYLVIGTGKKITLECSQTMGHDKMYWYQQDPGMELHLIHYSYGVNSTEKGDLSSESTVSRIRTEHFPLTLESARPSHTSQYLCASSVGGTQHFGDGTRLSIL.

The rearrangement links TRBV12-5 to TRBJ2-2; 8 nucleotides line up with TRBD2. The CDR3 extends over 17 amino acids. The ends lost 7 bases at V and 5 bases at J; junction bases unmatched: 15. Per the germline V gene, CDR1 is LGHNT and CDR2 is FRNRAP. CDR3 bases: TGTGCTAGTGCTACCCCCGGATGGGCGGGAGGAACCGGGGAGCTGTTTTTT. Translated, it gives CASATPGWAGGTGELFF.

The rearrangement links TRBV19 to TRBJ1-5; 11 bases are a match to TRBD1. The ends lost 6 bases at V and 4 bases at J; junction bases unmatched: 8. The CDR3 loop spans 16 amino acids. CDR1 and CDR2 from the germline V gene are LNHDA and SQIVND (reference sequence). The CDR3 coding sequence is TGTGCCAGTAGCCTCCGGGACAGGGGGTATAATCAGCCCCAGCATTTT. Protein sequence: CASSLRDRGYNQPQHF.

The J gene is TRBJ2-3, the V gene TRBV18; 7 bases are a match to TRBD2. Unmatched junction bases numbered 2, after V lost 4 bases and J lost 4 bases. Germline CDR1 and CDR2: KGHSH and LQKENI. The CDR3 spans 13 residues. CDR3: CASSLGLADTQYF. The CDR3 bases are TGTGCCAGCTCACTCGGACTAGCAGATACGCAGTATTTT.

The V gene is TRBV6-6, the J gene TRBJ1-1; 8 bases are shared with TRBD1. Trimming took 6 bases from V and 7 from J; bases not matched to a gene: 7. The length of the CDR3 is 13 residues. Germline lookup yields CDR1 MNHNY and CDR2 SVGAGI (reference sequence). The CDR3 nucleotides read TGTGCCAGCAGACGAGACAGGGGAGATGAAGCTTTCTTT. Translating it yields CASRRDRGDEAFF.

DNA of the CDR3: TGTGCCAGCAGTTTATTGGAGGGACTAGCGGGAGGTTTGTTCTTC. This encodes CASSLLEGLAGGLFF. The chain uses TRBV28 and TRBJ2-1; 15 nucleotides agree with TRBD2. Germline V gene data show CDR1 as MDHEN and CDR2 as SYDVKM. V lost 1 base, J lost 15 bases, and 7 bases stayed unmatched. This CDR3 is 15 amino acids long.

The chain links TRBV6-1 to TRBJ1-6; maybe TRBD1 (6 bases). Trimming stripped 3 bases from V and 7 bases from J, with 10 bases between. This CDR3 spans 14 amino acids. CDR1 and CDR2 (germline): MNHNS, SASEGT. The CDR3, as DNA: TGTGCCAGCAGTGATACAGGGTCCAATTCACCCCTCCACTTT. This translates into CASSDTGSNSPLHF.

V is TRBV7-9 and J is TRBJ2-3; D unclear. The CDR3 length is 12 residues. The germline V gene encodes CDR1 SEHNR and CDR2 FQNEAQ (reference sequence). Trimming stripped 3 bases from V and 6 bases from J, with 7 bases between. The CDR3 sequence is CASSLTVDTQYF. In nucleotides, the CDR3 is TGTGCCAGCAGCTTGACTGTGGATACGCAGTATTTT.

The chain recombines TRBV2 with TRBJ2-1; 9 nucleotides align to TRBD1. Germline V gene lookup returns CDR1 SNHLY and CDR2 FYNNEI. The CDR3 length is 13 residues. The V and J ends lost 6 bases and 13 bases, in that order; junction bases with no gene match: 10. Here the CDR3 reads CASSAGTGNLQFF. CDR3 DNA sequence: TGTGCCAGCAGCGCCGGGACAGGGAACCTTCAGTTCTTC.

The chain has TRBV27 and TRBJ1-2; a possible D gene is TRBD1 (5 bases). Germline V gene sequence: CDR1 MNHEY, CDR2 SMNVEV (reference sequence). V lost 2 bases and J 4 bases, leaving 11 bases between the germline ends. CDR3 length equals 14 residues. CDR3 amino acids: CASSLRGGVYGYTF. The CDR3, as DNA: TGTGCCAGCAGTTTACGGGGAGGGGTCTATGGCTACACCTTC.

The chain couples TRBV28 to TRBJ2-6; perhaps TRBD1 as D (6 bases). Trimming removed 5 bases from V and 2 bases from J, with 13 bases in between. The length of the CDR3 is 16 residues. The germline CDR1 and CDR2 sequences are MDHEN and SYDVKM. The CDR3 protein is CASSIRGGAGANVLTF. CDR3 sequence (DNA): TGTGCCAGCAGTATCCGTGGGGGCGCTGGGGCCAACGTCCTGACTTTC.

The genes are TRBV6-1 and TRBJ2-2; the D is unclear. Germline lookup yields CDR1 MNHNS and CDR2 SASEGT. V shed 3 bases and J shed 4 bases, with 6 bases lying between them. CDR3 length equals 13 residues. The CDR3 DNA reads as TGTGCCAGCAGTGACCCGGGCACCGGGGAGCTGTTTTTT. Translation gives CASSDPGTGELFF.